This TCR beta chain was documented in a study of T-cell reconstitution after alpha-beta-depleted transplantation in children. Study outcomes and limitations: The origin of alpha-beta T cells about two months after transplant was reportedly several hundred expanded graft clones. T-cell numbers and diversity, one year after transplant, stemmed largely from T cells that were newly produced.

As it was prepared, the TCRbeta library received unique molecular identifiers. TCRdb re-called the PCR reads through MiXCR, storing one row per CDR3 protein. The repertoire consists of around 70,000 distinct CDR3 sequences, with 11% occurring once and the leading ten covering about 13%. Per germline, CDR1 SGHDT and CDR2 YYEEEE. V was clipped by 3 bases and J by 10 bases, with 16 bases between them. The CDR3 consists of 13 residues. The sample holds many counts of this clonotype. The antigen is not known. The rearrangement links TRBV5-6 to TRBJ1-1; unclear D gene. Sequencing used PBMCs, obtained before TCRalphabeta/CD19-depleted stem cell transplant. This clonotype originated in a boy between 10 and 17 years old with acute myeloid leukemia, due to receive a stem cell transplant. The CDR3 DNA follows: TGTGCCAGCAGCTCTTACCGGGCTCCCGGAGCTTTCTTT. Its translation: CASSSYRAPGAFF.